Each of the 2 T cell receptor beta chains below was sequenced from the same sample in a study of beta chain features in type 1 diabetes. General study results and limits: Moderate but significant shortening of TCRB CDR3s was recorded in all four CD4+ subsets from Type 1 diabetes patients.

The entirety of the isolated RNA underwent reverse transcription, so expressed TCRB transcripts were sequenced. TCRdb's table, derived via immunoSEQ multiplex PCR, lists solely in-frame clones and lacks some. Here the sample spans 400,000 or so clones, roughly an eighth being singletons. These receptors are not linked to any known antigen. The material sequenced was naive CD4+ T cells from blood. The receptors were gathered from a woman aged 18-35 years with type 1 diabetes.

As regards this clone: The identical CDR3 is also encoded by other nucleotide sequences in the sample. This chain joins TRBV15 and TRBJ1-1; D possibly corresponds to TRBD1 (5 bases). This CDR3 comprises 14 residues. The V gene lost 3 bases and the J gene lost 0 bases, with 8 bases spanning the gap. Germline V CDR1 and CDR2: LNHNV, YYDKDF (reference sequence). DNA for the CDR3: TGTGCCACCAGCAGGGACAAGTTGAACACTGAAGCTTTCTTT. It codes for CATSRDKLNTEAFF.

Of note for this clone: Other DNA sequences of this sample code for an identical CDR3. The genes are TRBV5-4 and TRBJ1-2; D is unresolved. CDR3 length equals 13 residues. Trimming removed 3 bases from V and 2 bases from J, with 8 bases in between. The V gene's germline CDR1 is SGHNT and CDR2 YYREEE (reference sequence). CDR3 bases: TGTGCCAGCAGCTCAGGCGGGAACTATGGCTACACCTTC. It specifies CASSSGGNYGYTF.